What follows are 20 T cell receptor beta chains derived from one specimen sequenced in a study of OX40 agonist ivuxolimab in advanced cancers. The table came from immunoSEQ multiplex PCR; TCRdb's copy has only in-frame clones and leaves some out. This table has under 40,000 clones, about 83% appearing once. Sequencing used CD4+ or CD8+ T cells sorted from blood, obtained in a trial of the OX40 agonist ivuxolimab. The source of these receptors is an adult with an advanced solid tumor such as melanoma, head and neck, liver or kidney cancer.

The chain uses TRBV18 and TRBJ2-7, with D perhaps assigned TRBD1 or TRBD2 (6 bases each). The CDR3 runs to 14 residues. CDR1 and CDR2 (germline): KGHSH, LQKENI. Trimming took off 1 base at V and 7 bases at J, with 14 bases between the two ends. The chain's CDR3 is CASSPQGGAREQYF. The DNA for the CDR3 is TGTGCCAGCTCACCACAGGGGGGAGCGCGAGAGCAGTACTTC.

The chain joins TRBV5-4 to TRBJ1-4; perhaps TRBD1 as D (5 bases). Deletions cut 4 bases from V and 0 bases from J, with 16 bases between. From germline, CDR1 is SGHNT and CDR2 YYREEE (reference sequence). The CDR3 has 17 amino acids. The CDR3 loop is CASSGSGAPTTNEKLFF. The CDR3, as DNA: TGTGCCAGCAGCGGGTCCGGGGCCCCGACAACTAATGAAAAACTGTTTTTT.

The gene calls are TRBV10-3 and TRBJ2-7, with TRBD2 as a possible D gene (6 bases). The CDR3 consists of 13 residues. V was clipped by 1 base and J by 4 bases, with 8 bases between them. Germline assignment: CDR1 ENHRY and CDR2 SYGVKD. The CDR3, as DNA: TGTGCCATCAGTGAGTGGGGGAGGTACGAGCAGTACTTC. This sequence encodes CAISEWGRYEQYF.

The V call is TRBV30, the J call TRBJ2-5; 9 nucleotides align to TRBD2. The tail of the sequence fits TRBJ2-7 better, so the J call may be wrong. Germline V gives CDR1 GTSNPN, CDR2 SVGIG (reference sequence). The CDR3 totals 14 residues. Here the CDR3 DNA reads TGTGCCTGGGCCTCGGGCGGGAGGGCCTACGAGCAGTACTTC. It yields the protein CAWASGGRAYEQYF.

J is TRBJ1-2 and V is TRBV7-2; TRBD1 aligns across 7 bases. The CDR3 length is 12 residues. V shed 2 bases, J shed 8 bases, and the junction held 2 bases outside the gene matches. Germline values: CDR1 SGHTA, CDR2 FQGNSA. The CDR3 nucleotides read TGTGCCAGCAGCTTACGCAGGGGGGGCTACACCTTC. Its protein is CASSLRRGGYTF.

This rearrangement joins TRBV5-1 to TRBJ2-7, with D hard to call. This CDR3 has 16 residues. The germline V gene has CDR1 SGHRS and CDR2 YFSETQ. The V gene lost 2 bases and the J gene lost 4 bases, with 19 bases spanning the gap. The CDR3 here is CASSFRGLGFGYEQYF. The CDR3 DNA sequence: TGCGCCAGCAGCTTTCGTGGATTGGGGTTTGGGTACGAGCAGTACTTC.

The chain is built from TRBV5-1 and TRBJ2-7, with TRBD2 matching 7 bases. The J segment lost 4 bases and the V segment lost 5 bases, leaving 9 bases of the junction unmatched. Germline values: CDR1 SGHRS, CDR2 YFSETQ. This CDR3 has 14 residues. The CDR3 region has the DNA TGCGCCAGCAGACCGGGGGAGGGCCGGTACGAGCAGTACTTC. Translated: CASRPGEGRYEQYF.

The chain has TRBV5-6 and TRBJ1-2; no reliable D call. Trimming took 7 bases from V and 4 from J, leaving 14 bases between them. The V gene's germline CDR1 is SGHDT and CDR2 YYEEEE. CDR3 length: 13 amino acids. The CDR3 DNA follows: TGTGCCAGCGGTAGTCGAAAGACCTATGGCTACACCTTC. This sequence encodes CASGSRKTYGYTF.

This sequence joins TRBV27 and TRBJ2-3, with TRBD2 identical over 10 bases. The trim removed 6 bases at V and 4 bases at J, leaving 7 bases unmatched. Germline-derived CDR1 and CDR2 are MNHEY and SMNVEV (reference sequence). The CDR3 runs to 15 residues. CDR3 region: CASRGSGRAPDTQYF. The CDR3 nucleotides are TGTGCCAGCAGGGGAAGCGGGAGGGCCCCAGATACGCAGTATTTT.

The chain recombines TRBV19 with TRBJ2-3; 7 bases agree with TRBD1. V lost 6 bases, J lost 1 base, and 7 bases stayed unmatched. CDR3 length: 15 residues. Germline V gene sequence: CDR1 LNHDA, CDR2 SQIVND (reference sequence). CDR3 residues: CASRTGVGGTDTQYF. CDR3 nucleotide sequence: TGTGCCAGTAGAACAGGGGTCGGAGGCACAGATACGCAGTATTTT.

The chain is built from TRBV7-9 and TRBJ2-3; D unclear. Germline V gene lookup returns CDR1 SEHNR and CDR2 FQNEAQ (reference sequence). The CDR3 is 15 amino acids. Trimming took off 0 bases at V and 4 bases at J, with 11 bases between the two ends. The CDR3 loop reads CASSLAWGSADTQYF. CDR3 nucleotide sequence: TGTGCCAGCAGCTTAGCGTGGGGATCGGCAGATACGCAGTATTTT.

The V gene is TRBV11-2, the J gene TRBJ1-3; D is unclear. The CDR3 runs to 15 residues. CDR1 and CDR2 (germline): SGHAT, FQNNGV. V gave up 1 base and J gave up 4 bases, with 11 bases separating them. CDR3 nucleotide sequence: TGTGCCAGCAGCTTAGCGGTCGCGGTGGGAAACACCATATATTTT. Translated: CASSLAVAVGNTIYF.

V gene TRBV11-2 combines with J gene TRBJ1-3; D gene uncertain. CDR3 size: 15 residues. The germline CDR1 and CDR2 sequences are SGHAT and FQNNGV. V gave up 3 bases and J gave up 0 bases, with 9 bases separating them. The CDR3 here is CASSFSQYSGNTIYF. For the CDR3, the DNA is TGTGCCAGCAGCTTTTCACAGTACTCTGGAAACACCATATATTTT.

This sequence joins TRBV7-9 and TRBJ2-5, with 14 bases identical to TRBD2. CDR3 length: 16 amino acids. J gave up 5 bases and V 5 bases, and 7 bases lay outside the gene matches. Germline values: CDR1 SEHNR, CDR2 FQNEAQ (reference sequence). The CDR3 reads CASSPTSGRAAETQYF. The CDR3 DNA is TGTGCCAGCAGCCCGACTAGCGGGAGGGCGGCCGAGACCCAGTACTTC.

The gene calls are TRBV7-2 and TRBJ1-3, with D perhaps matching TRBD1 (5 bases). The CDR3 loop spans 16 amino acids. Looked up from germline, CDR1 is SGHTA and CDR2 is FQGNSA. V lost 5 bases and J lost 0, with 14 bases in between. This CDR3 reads CASSASGTNSGNTIYF. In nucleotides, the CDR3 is TGTGCCAGCAGCGCCAGCGGGACGAACTCTGGAAACACCATATATTTT.

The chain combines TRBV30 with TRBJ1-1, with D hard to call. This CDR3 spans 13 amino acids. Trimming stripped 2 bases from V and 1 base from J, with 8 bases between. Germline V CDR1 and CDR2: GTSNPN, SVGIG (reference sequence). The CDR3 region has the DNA TGTGCCTGGAGTCGGAGCTCGAACACTGAAGCTTTCTTT. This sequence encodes CAWSRSSNTEAFF.

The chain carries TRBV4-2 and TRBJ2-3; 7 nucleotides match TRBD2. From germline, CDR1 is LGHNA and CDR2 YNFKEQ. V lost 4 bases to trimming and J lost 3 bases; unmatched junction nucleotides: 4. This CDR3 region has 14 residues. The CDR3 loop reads CASSPWEGTDTQYF. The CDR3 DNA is TGTGCCAGCAGCCCCTGGGAGGGGACAGATACGCAGTATTTT.

CDR3 bases: TGTGCCAGCAAGCAGGGGGGGCTATCCTACGAGCAGTACTTC. The encoded protein is CASKQGGLSYEQYF. The J gene is TRBJ2-7, the V gene TRBV2; D assignment may be TRBD1 or TRBD2 (7 bases each). V lost 7 bases and J lost 1, with 14 bases in between. The CDR3 consists of 14 residues. Germline assignment: CDR1 SNHLY and CDR2 FYNNEI.

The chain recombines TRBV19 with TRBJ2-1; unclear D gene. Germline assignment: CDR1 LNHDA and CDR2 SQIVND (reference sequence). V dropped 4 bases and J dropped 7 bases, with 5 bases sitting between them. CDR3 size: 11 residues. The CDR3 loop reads CASSTTNEQFF. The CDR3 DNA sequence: TGTGCCAGTAGTACCACTAATGAGCAGTTCTTC. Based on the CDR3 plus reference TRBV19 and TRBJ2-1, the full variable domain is DGGITQSPKYLFRKEGQNVTLSCEQNLNHDAMYWYRQDPGQGLRLIYYSQIVNDFQKGDIAEGYSVSREKKESFPLTVTSAQKNPTAFYLCASSTTNEQFFGPGTRLTVL.

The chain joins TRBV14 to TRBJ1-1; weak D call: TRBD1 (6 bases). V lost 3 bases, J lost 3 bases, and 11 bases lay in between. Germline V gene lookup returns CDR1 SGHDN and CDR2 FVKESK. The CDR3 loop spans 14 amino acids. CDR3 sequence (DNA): TGTGCCAGCAGCCAGGCGGGACACTACACTGAAGCTTTCTTT. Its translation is CASSQAGHYTEAFF.